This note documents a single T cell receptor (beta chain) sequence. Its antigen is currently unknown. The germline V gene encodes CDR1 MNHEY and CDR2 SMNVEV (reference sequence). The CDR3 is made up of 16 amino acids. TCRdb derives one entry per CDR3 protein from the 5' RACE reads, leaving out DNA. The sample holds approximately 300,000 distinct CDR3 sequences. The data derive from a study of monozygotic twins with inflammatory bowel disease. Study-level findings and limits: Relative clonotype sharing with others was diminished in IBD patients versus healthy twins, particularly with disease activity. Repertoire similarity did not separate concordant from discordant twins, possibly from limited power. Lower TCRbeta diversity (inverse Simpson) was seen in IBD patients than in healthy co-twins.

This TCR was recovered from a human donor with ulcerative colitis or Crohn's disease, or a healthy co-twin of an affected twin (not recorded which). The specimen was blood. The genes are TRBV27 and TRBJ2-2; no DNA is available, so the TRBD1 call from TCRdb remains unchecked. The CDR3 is CASSLGSGGHTGELFF.